This T cell receptor (beta chain) was identified in a study of graft-versus-host responses after intestinal transplantation. The overall study: Grafts were multivisceral, liver-intestinal, or isolated intestinal.

A word on this clone: Its target is not known.

The table came from immunoSEQ multiplex PCR; TCRdb's copy has only in-frame clones and leaves some out. The profile shows roughly 120,000 clones, approximately 94% of them singletons. The CDR3 is made up of 15 amino acids. The V end lost 4 bases, the J end lost 5 bases, and 18 bases lay between the germline ends. CDR1 SEHNR and CDR2 FQNEAQ come from the germline V gene (reference sequence). Study results and caveats: There were GvH clones found in recipient marrow, and some of them appeared first in ileum or blood.

The sequencing used unstimulated CD4+ T cells sorted from spleen or lymph node cells, collected before transplant. The chain couples TRBV7-9 to TRBJ2-7; perhaps TRBD2 as D (6 bases). The sequence came from a human donor who was the organ donor for an intestinal transplant. The CDR3 sequence is CASSYLSPLAHEQYF. Here the CDR3 DNA reads TGTGCCAGCAGCTACCTTTCGCCTCTAGCGCACGAGCAGTACTTC.